The clone carrying this T cell receptor beta chain was found a few times. Its cognate antigen is unknown. This specimen belongs to a study of early T cells in non-severe SARS-CoV-2 infection. At the level of the study: The sequenced material was bulk RNA from unsorted whole blood, and its chains were unpaired.

Individual cDNA molecules each received unique molecular identifiers attached to them. TCRdb re-called the 5' RACE reads through MiXCR, storing one row per CDR3 protein. The data show approximately 75,000 distinct CDR3 sequences, more than 12% seen once. This CDR3 comprises 17 residues. Trimming cost V 6 bases and J 1 base; bases outside gene matches: 7. In germline, CDR1 is SGHTA, CDR2 FQGTGA. Findings and caveats of the study: The matching step, a VDJdb search, favored anti-spike CD8 responses and missed private and CD4 specificities.

The TCR comes from an adult who was a healthcare worker with PCR-confirmed SARS-CoV-2 infection or an uninfected control (not recorded which). The material was whole blood, obtained at baseline. The chain employs TRBV7-3 and TRBJ2-6, with 9 bases identical to TRBD1. CDR3: CASRPGTGLSGANVLTF. CDR3 DNA: TGTGCCAGCAGGCCCGGGACAGGGCTGTCTGGGGCCAACGTCCTGACTTTC.